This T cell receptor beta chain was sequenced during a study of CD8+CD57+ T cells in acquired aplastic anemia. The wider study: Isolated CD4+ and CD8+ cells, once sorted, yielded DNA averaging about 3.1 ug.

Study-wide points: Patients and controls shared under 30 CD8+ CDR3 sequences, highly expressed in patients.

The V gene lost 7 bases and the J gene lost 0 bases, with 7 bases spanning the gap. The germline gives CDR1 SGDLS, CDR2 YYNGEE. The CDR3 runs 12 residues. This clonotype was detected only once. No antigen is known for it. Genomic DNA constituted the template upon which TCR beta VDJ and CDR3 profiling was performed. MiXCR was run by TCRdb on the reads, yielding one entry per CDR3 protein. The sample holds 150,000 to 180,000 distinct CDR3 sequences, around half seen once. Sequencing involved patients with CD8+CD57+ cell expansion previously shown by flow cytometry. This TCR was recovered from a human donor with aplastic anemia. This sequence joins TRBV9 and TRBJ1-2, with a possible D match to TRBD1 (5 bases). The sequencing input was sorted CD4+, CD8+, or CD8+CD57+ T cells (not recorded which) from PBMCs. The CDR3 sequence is CASWGANYGYTF. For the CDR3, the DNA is TGTGCCAGCTGGGGGGCTAACTATGGCTACACCTTC. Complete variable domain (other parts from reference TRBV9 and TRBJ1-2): DSGVTQTPKHLITATGQRVTLRCSPRSGDLSVYWYQQSLDQGLQFLIQYYNGEERAKGNILERFSAQQFPDLHSELNLSSLELGDSALYFCASWGANYGYTFGSGTRLTVV.